The 3 T cell receptor beta chains below come from one sample, sequenced in a study of CD8 T cells in ankylosing spondylitis. TCRdb re-called the 5' RACE reads with MiXCR, one entry per CDR3 protein. The table lists some 200,000 distinct CDR3 sequences, over 10% of them singletons. Material: blood, either unsorted or a sorted T cell fraction (not recorded which). These receptors were collected from a male donor with ankylosing spondylitis or in good health (not recorded which).

In its sample, this clonotype was seen a few times. This sequence joins TRBV2 and TRBJ2-1, with a possible D match to TRBD1 (6 bases). The CDR3 is 13 residues long. The germline V and J ends were trimmed by 9 bases and 2 bases, with 11 bases remaining between them. CDR1 is SNHLY and CDR2 is FYNNEI in the germline V gene. CDR3 sequence: CARHTGTYNEQFF. CDR3 in DNA: TGTGCCAGACATACAGGGACCTACAATGAGCAGTTCTTC.

The chain combines TRBV30 with TRBJ2-2, with D perhaps TRBD2 (5 bases). With 2 bases removed from V and 7 bases from J, the gap between germline ends came to 8 bases. This CDR3 comprises 12 residues. CDR1 is GTSNPN, CDR2 SVGIG, per germline (reference sequence). The CDR3 bases are TGTGCCTGGAGTCACGGGGACGGGGAGCTGTTTTTT. It is translated as CAWSHGDGELFF.

A few counts support this clonotype. A much larger clone differs from this one at a single base, so this may be a read error. Lacking the conserved final phenylalanine or tryptophan, this CDR3 likely reflects a read error. The chain recombines TRBV3-1 with TRBJ2-6; either TRBD1 or TRBD2 may fit D (5 bases each). Deletions cut 0 bases from V and 4 bases from J, with 10 bases between. Germline loops: CDR1 LGHDT, CDR2 YNNKEL (reference sequence). The CDR3 loop spans 16 amino acids. This CDR3 reads CASSQDGGAGANVLTS. DNA of the CDR3: TGTGCCAGCAGCCAAGATGGGGGTGCCGGGGCCAACGTCCTGACTTCC.